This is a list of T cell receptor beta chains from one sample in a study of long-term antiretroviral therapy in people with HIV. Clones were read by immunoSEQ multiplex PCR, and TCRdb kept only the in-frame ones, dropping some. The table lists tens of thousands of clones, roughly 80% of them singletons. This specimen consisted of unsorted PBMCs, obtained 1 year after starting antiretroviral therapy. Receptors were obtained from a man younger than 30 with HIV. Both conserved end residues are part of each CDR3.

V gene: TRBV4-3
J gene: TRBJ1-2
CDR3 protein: CASSQDWGDRVGYGYTF

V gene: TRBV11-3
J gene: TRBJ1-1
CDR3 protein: CASSPRGSPEAFF

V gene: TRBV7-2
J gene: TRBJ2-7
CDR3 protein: CASSPRTGNEQYF

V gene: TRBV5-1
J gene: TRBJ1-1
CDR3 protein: CASSARRGGGTEAFF

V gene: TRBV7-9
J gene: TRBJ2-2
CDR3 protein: CASGTGSIGELFF

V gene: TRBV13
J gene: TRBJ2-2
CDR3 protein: CASSLEDEVWQGRTGELFF

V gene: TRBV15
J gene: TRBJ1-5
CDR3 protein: CATSRDAQSRNQPQHF

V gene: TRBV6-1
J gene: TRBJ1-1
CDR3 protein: CASSEQREVGRGRAFF

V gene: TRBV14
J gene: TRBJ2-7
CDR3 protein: CASSQGSNEQYF

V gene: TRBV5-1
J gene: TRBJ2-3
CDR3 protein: CASSLQFALTDTQYF

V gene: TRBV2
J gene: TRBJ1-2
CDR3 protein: CASSEENDGYTF

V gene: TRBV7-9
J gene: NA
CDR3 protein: CASSFGRVNTGYMYEQYF

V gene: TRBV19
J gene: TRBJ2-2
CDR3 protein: CASSISRTGTGELFF

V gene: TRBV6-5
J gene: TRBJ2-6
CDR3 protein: CASSYRGAGANVLTF

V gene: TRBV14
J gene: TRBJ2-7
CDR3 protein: CASSPGTTYSYEQYF

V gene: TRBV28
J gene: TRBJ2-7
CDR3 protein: CATTGPGSYEQYF

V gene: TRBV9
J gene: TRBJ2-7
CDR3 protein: CASSADLGQPPGF

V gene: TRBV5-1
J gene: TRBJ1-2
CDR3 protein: CASSLRSLTESSSYGYTF

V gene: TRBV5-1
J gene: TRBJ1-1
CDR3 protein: CASSLEGMNTEAFF

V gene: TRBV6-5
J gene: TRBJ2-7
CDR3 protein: CASRPAGGYYEQYF

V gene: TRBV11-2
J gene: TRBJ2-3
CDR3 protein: CASSPRRDRRTRTDTQYF

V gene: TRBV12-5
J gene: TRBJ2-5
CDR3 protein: CASGSAGARETQYF

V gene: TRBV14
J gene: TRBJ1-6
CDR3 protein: CASSPLEGRSSPLHF

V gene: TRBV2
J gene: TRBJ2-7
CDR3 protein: CASTWDRTSYEQYF

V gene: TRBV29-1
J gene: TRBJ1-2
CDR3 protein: CSGITGLGGYTF

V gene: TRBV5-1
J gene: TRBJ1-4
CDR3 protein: CASSLGRATSTNEKLFF

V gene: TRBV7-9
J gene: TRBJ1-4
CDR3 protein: CASSHGGDEKLFF

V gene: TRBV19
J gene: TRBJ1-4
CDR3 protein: CASTDRANEKLFF

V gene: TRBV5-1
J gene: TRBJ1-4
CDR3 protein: CASSLEPSNEKLFF

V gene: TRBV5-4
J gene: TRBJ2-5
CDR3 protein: CASSLGDRKAETQYF

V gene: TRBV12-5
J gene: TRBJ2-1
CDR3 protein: CASGLGTGLYNEQFF

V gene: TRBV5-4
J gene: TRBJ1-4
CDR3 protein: CASSGRGDEKLFF

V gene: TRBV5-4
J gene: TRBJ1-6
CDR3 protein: CASSLAGVISPLHF

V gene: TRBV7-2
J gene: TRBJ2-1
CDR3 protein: CASTQTSGRVGQFF

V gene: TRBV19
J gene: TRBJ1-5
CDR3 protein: CASSVDRVTNQPQHF

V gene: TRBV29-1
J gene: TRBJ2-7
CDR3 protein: CSVEGGLADEQYF

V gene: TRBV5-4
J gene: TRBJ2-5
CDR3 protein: CASSFASGRGSVQETQYF

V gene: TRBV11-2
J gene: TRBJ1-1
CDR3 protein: CASSLTSLNTEAFF

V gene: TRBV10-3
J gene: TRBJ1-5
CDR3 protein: CAIRRDPNQPQHF

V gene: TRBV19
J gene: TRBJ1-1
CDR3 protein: CASNQGGGSTEAFF

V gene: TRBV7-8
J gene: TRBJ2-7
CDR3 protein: CASSSELGREQYF

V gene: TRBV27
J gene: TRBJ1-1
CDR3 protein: CASSLGNRVNTEAFF

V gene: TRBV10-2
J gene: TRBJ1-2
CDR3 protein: CASSEEAVGPYGYTF

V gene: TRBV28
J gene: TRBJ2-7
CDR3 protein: CASGAGNFYEQYF

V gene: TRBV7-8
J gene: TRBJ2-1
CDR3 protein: CASSLGEEGKQFF

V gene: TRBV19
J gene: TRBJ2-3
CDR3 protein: CASSKGFNTDTQYF

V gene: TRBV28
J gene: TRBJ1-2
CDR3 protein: CASLGGGRYGYTF

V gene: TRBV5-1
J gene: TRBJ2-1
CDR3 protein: CASSPGTGYNEQFF

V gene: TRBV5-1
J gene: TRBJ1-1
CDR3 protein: CASSFRVNTEAFF

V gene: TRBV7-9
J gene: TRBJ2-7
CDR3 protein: CASSLSGVDEQYF

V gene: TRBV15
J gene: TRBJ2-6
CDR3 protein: CATSSGGGGANVLTF

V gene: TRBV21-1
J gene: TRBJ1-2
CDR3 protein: CASTGGARGYTF

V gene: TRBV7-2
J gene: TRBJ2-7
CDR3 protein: CASSTRTGGTYEQYF

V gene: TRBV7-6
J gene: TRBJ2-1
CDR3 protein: CASSLEGVKGDNEQFF

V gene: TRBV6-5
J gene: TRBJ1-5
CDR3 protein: CASRTGGNQPQHF

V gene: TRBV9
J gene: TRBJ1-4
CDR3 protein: CASQGGGASNEKLFF

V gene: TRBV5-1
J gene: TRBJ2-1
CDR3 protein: CASSLASGGEENEQFF